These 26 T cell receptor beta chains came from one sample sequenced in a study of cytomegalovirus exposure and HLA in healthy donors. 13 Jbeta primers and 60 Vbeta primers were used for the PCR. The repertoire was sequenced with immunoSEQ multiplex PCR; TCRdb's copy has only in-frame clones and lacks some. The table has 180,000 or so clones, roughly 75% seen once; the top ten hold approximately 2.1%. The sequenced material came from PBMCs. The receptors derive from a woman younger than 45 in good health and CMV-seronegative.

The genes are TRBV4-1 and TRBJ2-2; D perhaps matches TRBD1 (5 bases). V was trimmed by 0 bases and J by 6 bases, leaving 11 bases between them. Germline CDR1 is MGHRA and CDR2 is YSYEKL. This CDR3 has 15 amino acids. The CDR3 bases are TGCGCCAGCAGCCAAGAAGGGGCAGTTCCCGGGGAGCTGTTTTTT. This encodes CASSQEGAVPGELFF.

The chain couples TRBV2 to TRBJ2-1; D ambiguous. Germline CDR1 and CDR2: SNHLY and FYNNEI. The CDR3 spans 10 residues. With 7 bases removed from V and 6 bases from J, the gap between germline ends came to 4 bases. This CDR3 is CASTTNEQFF. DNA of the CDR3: TGTGCCAGCACTACCAATGAGCAGTTCTTC.

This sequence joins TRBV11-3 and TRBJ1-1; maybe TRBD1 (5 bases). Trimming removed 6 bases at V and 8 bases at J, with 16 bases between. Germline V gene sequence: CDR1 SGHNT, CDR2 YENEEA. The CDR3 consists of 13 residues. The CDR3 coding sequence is TGTGCCAGCAGTCTACGGGACGGAGGGGAAGCTTTCTTT. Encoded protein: CASSLRDGGEAFF.

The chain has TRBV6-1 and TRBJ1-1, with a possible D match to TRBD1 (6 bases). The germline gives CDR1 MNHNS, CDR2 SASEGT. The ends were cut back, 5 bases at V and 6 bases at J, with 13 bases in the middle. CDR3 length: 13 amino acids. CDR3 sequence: CASSLQGDPEAFF. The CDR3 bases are TGTGCCAGCAGTCTACAGGGAGACCCTGAAGCTTTCTTT.

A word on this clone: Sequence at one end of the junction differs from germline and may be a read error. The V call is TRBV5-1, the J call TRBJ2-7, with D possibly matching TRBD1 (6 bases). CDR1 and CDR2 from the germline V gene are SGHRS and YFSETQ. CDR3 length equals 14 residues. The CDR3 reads CASSPDSTSYEQSF. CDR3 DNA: TGCGCCAGCAGCCCGGACAGTACCTCCTACGAGCAGTCCTTC.

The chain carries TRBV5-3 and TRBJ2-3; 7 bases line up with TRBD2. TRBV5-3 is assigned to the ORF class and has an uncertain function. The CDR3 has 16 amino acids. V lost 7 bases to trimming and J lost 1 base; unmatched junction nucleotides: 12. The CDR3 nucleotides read TGTGCCAGAGGACCGATGCTAGCGGAGGGCACAGATACGCAGTATTTT. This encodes CARGPMLAEGTDTQYF.

This chain's CDR3 is CASTRDSGGIDTQYF. The DNA for the CDR3 is TGTGCCAGCACCAGGGATAGCGGGGGAATAGATACGCAGTATTTT. The gene calls are TRBV2 and TRBJ2-3; 9 positions agree with TRBD2. CDR3 size: 15 residues. The V segment lost 7 bases and the J segment 5 bases; nucleotides outside the gene matches: 10. CDR1 is SNHLY, CDR2 FYNNEI, per germline.

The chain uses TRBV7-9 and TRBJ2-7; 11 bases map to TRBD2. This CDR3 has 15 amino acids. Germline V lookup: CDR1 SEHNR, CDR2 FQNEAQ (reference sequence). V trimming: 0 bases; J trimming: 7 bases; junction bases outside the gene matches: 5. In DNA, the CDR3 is TGTGCCAGCAGCTTAGCTCAGGCTAGCGGGGGGGAGCAGTACTTC. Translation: CASSLAQASGGEQYF.

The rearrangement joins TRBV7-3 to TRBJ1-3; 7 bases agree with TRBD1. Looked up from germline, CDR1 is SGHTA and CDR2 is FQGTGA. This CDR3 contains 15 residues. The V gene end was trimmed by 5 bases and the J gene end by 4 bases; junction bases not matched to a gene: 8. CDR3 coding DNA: TGTGCCAGCAGCCCGAACCCGGGACAGGGAAACACCATATATTTT. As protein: CASSPNPGQGNTIYF. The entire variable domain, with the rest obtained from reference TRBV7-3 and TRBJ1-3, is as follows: GAGVSQTPSNKVTEKGKYVELRCDPISGHTALYWYRQSLGQGPEFLIYFQGTGAADDSGLPNDRFFAVRPEGSVSTLKIQRTERGDSAVYLCASSPNPGQGNTIYFGEGSWLTVV.

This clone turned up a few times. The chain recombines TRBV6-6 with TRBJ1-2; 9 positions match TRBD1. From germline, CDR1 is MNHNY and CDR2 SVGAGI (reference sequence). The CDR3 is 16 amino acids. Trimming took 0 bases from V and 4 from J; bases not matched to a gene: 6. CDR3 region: CASSYSRTGASYGYTF. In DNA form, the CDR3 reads TGTGCCAGCAGTTACTCCCGGACAGGGGCCTCCTATGGCTACACCTTC.

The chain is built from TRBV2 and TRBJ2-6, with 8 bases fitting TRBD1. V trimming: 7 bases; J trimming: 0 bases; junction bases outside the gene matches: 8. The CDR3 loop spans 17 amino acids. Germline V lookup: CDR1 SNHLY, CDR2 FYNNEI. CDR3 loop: CASTVTGGRSGANVLTF. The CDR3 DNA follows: TGTGCCAGCACCGTCACAGGGGGGCGCTCTGGGGCCAACGTCCTGACTTTC.

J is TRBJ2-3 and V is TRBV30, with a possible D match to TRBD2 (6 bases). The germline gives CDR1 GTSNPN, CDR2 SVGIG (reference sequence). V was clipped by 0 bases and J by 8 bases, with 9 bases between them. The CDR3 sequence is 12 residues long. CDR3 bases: TGTGCCTGGAGTGTATTGGGGGGTACGCAGTATTTT. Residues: CAWSVLGGTQYF.

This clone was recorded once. DNA for the CDR3: TGTGCCAGCAGCCCTATGGGAGCCTCCTACGAGCAGTACTTC. This encodes CASSPMGASYEQYF. This chain uses TRBV7-2 with TRBJ2-7; D might be TRBD2 (5 bases). The V gene's germline CDR1 is SGHTA and CDR2 FQGNSA. V was clipped by 5 bases and J by 0 bases, with 11 bases between them. CDR3 length: 14 amino acids.

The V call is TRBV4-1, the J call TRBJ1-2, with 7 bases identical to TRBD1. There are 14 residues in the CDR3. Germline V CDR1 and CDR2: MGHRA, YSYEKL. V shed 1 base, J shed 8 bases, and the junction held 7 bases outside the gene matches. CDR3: CASSQAGTVGGYTF. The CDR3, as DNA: TGCGCCAGCAGCCAAGCCGGGACAGTGGGGGGCTACACCTTC.

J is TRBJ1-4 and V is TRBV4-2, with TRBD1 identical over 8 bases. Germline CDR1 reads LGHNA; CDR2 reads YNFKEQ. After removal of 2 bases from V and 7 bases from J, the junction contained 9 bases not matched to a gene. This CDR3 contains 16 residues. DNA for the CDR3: TGTGCCAGCAGCCAATATCGGACAGGGACTTCTGAAAAACTGTTTTTT. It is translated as CASSQYRTGTSEKLFF.

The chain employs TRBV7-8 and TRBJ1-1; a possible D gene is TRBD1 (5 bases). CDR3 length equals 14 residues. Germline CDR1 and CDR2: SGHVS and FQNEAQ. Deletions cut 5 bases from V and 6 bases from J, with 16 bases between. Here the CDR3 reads CASSRGDRAPEAFF. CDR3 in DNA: TGTGCCAGCAGCAGGGGCGATCGAGCGCCTGAAGCTTTCTTT.

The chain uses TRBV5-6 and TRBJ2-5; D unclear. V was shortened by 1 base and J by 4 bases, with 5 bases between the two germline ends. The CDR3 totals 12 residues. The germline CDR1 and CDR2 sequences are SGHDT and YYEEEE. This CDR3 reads CASSLPRETQYF. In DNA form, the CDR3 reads TGTGCCAGCAGCTTGCCGCGAGAGACCCAGTACTTC. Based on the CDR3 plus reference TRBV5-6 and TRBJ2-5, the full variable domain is DAGVTQSPTHLIKTRGQQVTLRCSPKSGHDTVSWYQQALGQGPQFIFQYYEEEERQRGNFPDRFSGHQFPNYSSELNVNALLLGDSALYLCASSLPRETQYFGPGTRLLVL.

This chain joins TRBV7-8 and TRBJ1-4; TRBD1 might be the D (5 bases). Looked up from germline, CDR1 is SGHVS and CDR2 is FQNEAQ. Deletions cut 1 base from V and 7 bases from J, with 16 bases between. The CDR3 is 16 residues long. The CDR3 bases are TGTGCCAGCAGCTTAGGACGGACACCAGTGGTTGAAAAACTGTTTTTT. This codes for CASSLGRTPVVEKLFF.

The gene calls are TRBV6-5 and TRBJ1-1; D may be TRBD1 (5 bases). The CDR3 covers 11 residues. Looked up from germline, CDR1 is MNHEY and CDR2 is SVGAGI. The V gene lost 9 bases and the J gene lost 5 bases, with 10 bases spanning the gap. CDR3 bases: TGTGCCAGTACGGGGGGGACTGAAGCTTTCTTT. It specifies CASTGGTEAFF.

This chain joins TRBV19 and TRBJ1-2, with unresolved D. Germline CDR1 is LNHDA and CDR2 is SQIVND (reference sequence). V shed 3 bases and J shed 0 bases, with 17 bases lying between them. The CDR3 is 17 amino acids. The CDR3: CASSMRAPRAANYGYTF. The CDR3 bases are TGTGCCAGTAGTATGCGGGCCCCCCGGGCTGCTAACTATGGCTACACCTTC.

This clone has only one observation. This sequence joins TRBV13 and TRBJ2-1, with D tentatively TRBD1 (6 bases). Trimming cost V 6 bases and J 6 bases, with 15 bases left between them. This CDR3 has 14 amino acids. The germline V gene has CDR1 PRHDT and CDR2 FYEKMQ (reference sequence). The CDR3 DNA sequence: TGTGCCAGCAGGGAATGGGGGCAGAGCAATGAGCAGTTCTTC. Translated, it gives CASREWGQSNEQFF.

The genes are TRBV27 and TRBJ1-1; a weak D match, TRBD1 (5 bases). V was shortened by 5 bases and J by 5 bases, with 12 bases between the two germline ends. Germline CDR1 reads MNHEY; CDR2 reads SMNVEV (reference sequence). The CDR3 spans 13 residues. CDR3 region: CASSLGRLTEAFF. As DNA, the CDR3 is TGTGCCAGCAGTCTGGGGCGTTTAACTGAAGCTTTCTTT.

CDR3 amino acids: CASSLTGSYEQYF. The CDR3, as DNA: TGTGCCAGCAGCCTTACCGGCTCCTACGAGCAGTACTTC. V gene TRBV13 combines with J gene TRBJ2-7; D uncertain. With 5 bases removed from V and 0 bases from J, the gap between germline ends came to 8 bases. Germline CDR1 reads PRHDT; CDR2 reads FYEKMQ (reference sequence). The CDR3 contains 13 residues.

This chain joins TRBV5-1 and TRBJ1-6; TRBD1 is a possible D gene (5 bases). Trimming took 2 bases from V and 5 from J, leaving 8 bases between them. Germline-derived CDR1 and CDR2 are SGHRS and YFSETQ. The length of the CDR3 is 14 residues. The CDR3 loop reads CASSLQDNNSPLHF. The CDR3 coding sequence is TGCGCCAGCAGCTTACAGGATAATAATTCACCCCTCCACTTT.

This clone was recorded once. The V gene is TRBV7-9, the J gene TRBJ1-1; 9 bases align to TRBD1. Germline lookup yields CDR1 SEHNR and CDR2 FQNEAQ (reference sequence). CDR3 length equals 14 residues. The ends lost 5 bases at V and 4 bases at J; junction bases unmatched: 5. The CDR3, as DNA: TGTGCCAGCAGCCAGGGACAGGGAGGCACTGAAGCTTTCTTT. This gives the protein CASSQGQGGTEAFF.

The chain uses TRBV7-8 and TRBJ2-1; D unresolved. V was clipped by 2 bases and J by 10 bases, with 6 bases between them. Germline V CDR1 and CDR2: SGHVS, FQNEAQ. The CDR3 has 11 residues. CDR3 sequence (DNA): TGTGCCAGCAGCTTACCCAAAGAGCAGTTCTTC. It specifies CASSLPKEQFF. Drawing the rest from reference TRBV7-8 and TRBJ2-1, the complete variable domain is GAGVSQSPRYKVAKRGQDVALRCDPISGHVSLFWYQQALGQGPEFLTYFQNEAQLDKSGLPSDRFFAERPEGSVSTLKIQRTQQEDSAVYLCASSLPKEQFFGPGTRLTVL.